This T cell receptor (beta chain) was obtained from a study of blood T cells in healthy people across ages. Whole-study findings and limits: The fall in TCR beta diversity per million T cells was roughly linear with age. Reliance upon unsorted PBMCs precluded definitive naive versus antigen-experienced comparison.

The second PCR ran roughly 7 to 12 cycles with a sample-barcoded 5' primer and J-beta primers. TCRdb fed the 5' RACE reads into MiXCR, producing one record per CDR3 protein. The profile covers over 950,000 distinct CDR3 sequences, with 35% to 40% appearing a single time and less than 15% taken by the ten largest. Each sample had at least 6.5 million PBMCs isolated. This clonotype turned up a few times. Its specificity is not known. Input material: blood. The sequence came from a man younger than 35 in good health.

Written as DNA, the CDR3 is TGCAGTGCTAGAGATCTGGTGAGGGTAGCCGGAACAGATACGCAGTATTTT. This encodes CSARDLVRVAGTDTQYF. The V and J genes are TRBV20-1 and TRBJ2-3; tentatively, D is TRBD2 (5 bases). This CDR3 is built from 17 residues. The germline gives CDR1 DFQATT, CDR2 SNEGSKA (reference sequence). Trimming removed 0 bases at V and 3 bases at J, with 19 bases between.